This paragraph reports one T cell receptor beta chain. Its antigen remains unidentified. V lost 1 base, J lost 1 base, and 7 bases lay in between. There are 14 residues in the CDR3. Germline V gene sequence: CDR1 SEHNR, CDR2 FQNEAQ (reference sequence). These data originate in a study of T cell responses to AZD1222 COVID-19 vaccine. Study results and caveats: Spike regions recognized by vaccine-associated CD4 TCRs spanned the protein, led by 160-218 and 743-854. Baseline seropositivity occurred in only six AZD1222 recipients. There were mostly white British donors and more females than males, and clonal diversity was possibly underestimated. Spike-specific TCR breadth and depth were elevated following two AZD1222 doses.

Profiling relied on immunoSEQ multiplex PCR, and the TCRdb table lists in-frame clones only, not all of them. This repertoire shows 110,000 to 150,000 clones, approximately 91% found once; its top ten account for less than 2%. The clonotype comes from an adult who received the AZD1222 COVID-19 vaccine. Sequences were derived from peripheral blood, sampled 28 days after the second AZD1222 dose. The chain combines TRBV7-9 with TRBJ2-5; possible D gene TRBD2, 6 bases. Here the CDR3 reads CASSLGGTQETQYF. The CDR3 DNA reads TGTGCCAGCAGCTTAGGCGGGACCCAAGAGACCCAGTACTTC.